The 23 T cell receptor beta chains below come from one sample, sequenced in a study of T cell changes during pregnancy in multiple sclerosis. The assay was immunoSEQ multiplex PCR, and TCRdb's table has in-frame clones only and misses some. The table records about 40,000 clones, more than 90% of them present only once. Sequencing used peripheral blood, obtained before pregnancy. These receptors were obtained from a female donor with multiple sclerosis, enrolled in a pregnancy study.

CDR3 in amino acids: CASSEGLREGYEQYF. The CDR3 DNA sequence: TGTGCCAGCAGTGAAGGCCTGCGGGAGGGCTACGAGCAGTACTTC. The chain joins TRBV6-1 to TRBJ2-7, with 9 bases lining up with TRBD2. Germline-derived CDR1 and CDR2 are MNHNS and SASEGT. This CDR3 is built from 15 residues. The junction had 4 bases not matched to a gene; V was cut back by 1 base and J by 3 bases.

As concerns this clone: Other DNA sequences within the sample encode an identical CDR3. Here the CDR3 reads CASSLSGAGQPQHF. The CDR3, as DNA: TGTGCCAGCAGTTTATCAGGGGCAGGTCAGCCCCAGCATTTT. The chain carries TRBV28 and TRBJ1-5, with D perhaps TRBD1 (6 bases). The CDR3 totals 14 residues. Trimming pared 1 base from V and 6 bases from J, leaving 10 bases between. The V gene's germline CDR1 is MDHEN and CDR2 SYDVKM.

This chain links TRBV2 with TRBJ1-4; TRBD1 aligns across 8 bases. The V gene's germline CDR1 is SNHLY and CDR2 FYNNEI. With V trimmed by 7 bases and J by 8 bases, 9 bases remained unmatched. This CDR3 has 14 residues. In DNA, the CDR3 is TGTGCCAGCAACCTCAGGGGGCTGGGGGAAAAACTGTTTTTT. Residues: CASNLRGLGEKLFF.

The rearrangement joins TRBV10-2 to TRBJ2-7; 12 bases match TRBD2. Germline values: CDR1 WSHSY, CDR2 SAAADI. Losses at the gene ends were 6 bases for V and 4 bases for J; bases not matched to a gene: 4. The CDR3 is made up of 14 amino acids. CDR3 residues: CASRLAGGIYEQYF. For the CDR3, the DNA is TGCGCCAGCAGACTAGCGGGAGGCATTTACGAGCAGTACTTC.

The chain couples TRBV7-2 to TRBJ2-7; D remains unclear. The CDR3 has 13 amino acids. Trimming took 5 bases from V and 2 from J, leaving 10 bases between them. CDR1 and CDR2 from the germline V gene are SGHTA and FQGNSA. As DNA, the CDR3 is TGTGCCAGCAGCCCCCCCCCAGCCTACGAGCAGTACTTC. Its translation: CASSPPPAYEQYF.

The V and J genes are TRBV10-3 and TRBJ1-5; perhaps TRBD1 as D (6 bases). Between the trimmed V and J ends, which lost 3 bases and 1 base, there was a span of 16 bases. The germline V gene has CDR1 ENHRY and CDR2 SYGVKD. The CDR3 extends over 17 amino acids. DNA of the CDR3: TGTGCCATCAGTGACACAACACAGGGCTTGAGCAATCAGCCCCAGCATTTT. As protein: CAISDTTQGLSNQPQHF.

The rearrangement joins TRBV6-5 to TRBJ1-1, with a weak D call TRBD1 (5 bases). CDR3 length: 16 residues. Germline values: CDR1 MNHEY, CDR2 SVGAGI. Trimming took off 0 bases at V and 4 bases at J, with 15 bases between the two ends. The CDR3 DNA reads as TGTGCCAGCAGTTACTCCCCCCAGGGATCGGGCACTGAAGCTTTCTTT. Translating gives CASSYSPQGSGTEAFF.

The chain uses TRBV18 and TRBJ1-2, with 7 nucleotides matching TRBD1. Per the germline V gene, CDR1 is KGHSH and CDR2 is LQKENI. V lost 1 base and J lost 8; bases outside the gene matches: 7. CDR3 size: 14 residues. CDR3 loop: CASSPLSNRGGYTF. In nucleotides, the CDR3 is TGTGCCAGCTCACCACTTTCCAACAGGGGCGGCTACACCTTC.

This chain uses TRBV5-6 with TRBJ1-2; D may be TRBD1 (5 bases). The V and J ends lost 0 bases and 4 bases respectively, with 13 bases between them. From germline, CDR1 is SGHDT and CDR2 YYEEEE. This CDR3 region has 15 residues. CDR3 amino acids: CASSLADSRAYGYTF. The CDR3 DNA reads TGTGCCAGCAGCTTGGCCGATAGCAGGGCCTATGGCTACACCTTC.

The genes are TRBV19 and TRBJ2-3, with 11 bases identical to TRBD2. Germline V gives CDR1 LNHDA, CDR2 SQIVND (reference sequence). The CDR3 contains 16 residues. V shed 3 bases and J 7 bases; nucleotides not matched to a gene: 9. CDR3 sequence: CASSIGLAGGGYTQYF. The CDR3 DNA is TGTGCCAGTAGTATCGGCCTAGCGGGAGGTGGGTATACGCAGTATTTT.

V gene TRBV28 combines with J gene TRBJ1-5; D remains unclear. The CDR3 length is 16 residues. CDR1 MDHEN and CDR2 SYDVKM come from the germline V gene. V gave up 5 bases and J gave up 1 base, with 15 bases separating them. The CDR3 sequence: CASSPRGGSSNQPQHF. The DNA for the CDR3 is TGTGCCAGCAGTCCCCGGGGAGGTTCGAGCAATCAGCCCCAGCATTTT.

This clone was found once. This chain joins TRBV5-6 and TRBJ2-3, with D possibly TRBD2 on 5 matching bases. Trimming stripped 4 bases from V and 1 base from J, with 16 bases between. Germline CDR1 reads SGHDT; CDR2 reads YYEEEE. The CDR3 contains 16 residues. The DNA for the CDR3 is TGTGCCAGCAGCATTGTAGGCGTGAGGGGCACAGATACGCAGTATTTT. Residues: CASSIVGVRGTDTQYF.

The rearrangement uses TRBV2 and TRBJ1-4; TRBD1 aligns across 7 bases. CDR3 size: 17 residues. Looked up from germline, CDR1 is SNHLY and CDR2 is FYNNEI. V lost 3 bases, J lost 0 bases, and 7 bases stayed unmatched. CDR3 coding DNA: TGTGCCAGCAGTGACCGGGGACAGCCTACAACTAATGAAAAACTGTTTTTT. Translation gives CASSDRGQPTTNEKLFF. The entire variable domain, with the rest obtained from reference TRBV2 and TRBJ1-4, is as follows: EPEVTQTPSHQVTQMGQEVILRCVPISNHLYFYWYRQILGQKVEFLVSFYNNEISEKSEIFDDQFSVERPDGSNFTLKIRSTKLEDSAMYFCASSDRGQPTTNEKLFFGSGTQLSVL.

The chain has TRBV5-1 and TRBJ2-2; TRBD2 aligns across 14 bases. Germline CDR1 and CDR2: SGHRS and YFSETQ. The CDR3 sequence is 18 residues long. With V trimmed by 5 bases and J by 2 bases, 8 bases remained unmatched. This chain's CDR3 is CASRGTSGRWPNTGELFF. CDR3 coding DNA: TGCGCCAGCAGGGGGACTAGCGGGAGATGGCCAAACACCGGGGAGCTGTTTTTT. The whole variable domain, filled in from reference TRBV5-1 and TRBJ2-2, reads KAGVTQTPRYLIKTRGQQVTLSCSPISGHRSVSWYQQTPGQGLQFLFEYFSETQRNKGNFPGRFSGRQFSNSRSEMNVSTLELGDSALYLCASRGTSGRWPNTGELFFGEGSRLTVL.

The rearrangement joins TRBV19 to TRBJ2-7; D may be TRBD1 (5 bases). The V gene lost 3 bases and the J gene lost 1 base, with 7 bases spanning the gap. The CDR3 loop spans 13 amino acids. Germline-derived CDR1 and CDR2 are LNHDA and SQIVND (reference sequence). The CDR3 here is CASSIQGSYEQYF. The CDR3 coding sequence is TGTGCCAGTAGTATCCAGGGATCCTACGAGCAGTACTTC.

This chain joins TRBV15 and TRBJ2-4; TRBD1 matches at 8 bases. The germline V gene has CDR1 LNHNV and CDR2 YYDKDF (reference sequence). V lost 3 bases, J lost 7 bases, and 8 bases stayed unmatched. The CDR3 has 15 amino acids. DNA of the CDR3: TGTGCCACCAGCAGGCCCGGACAGGGAGTGAACATTCAGTACTTC. Amino acid sequence: CATSRPGQGVNIQYF.

The chain couples TRBV6-5 to TRBJ1-1, with D perhaps TRBD1 (5 bases). This CDR3 is 13 amino acids long. Trimming removed 5 bases at V and 2 bases at J, with 9 bases between. The germline CDR1 and CDR2 sequences are MNHEY and SVGAGI. CDR3 DNA: TGTGCCAGCAGTGAACAGGTCAACACTGAAGCTTTCTTT. Protein: CASSEQVNTEAFF.

CDR3 nucleotide sequence: TGTGCCAGCCAGGGTCCCGGGGAGCTGTTTTTT. This codes for CASQGPGELFF. This chain joins TRBV28 and TRBJ2-2, with D possibly TRBD1 on 5 matching bases. The CDR3 is made up of 11 amino acids. Per germline, CDR1 MDHEN and CDR2 SYDVKM. V was clipped by 8 bases and J by 6 bases, with 7 bases between them. The complete variable domain, with remaining parts taken from reference TRBV28 and TRBJ2-2, reads DVKVTQSSRYLVKRTGEKVFLECVQDMDHENMFWYRQDPGLGLRLIYFSYDVKMKEKGDIPEGYSVSREKKERFSLILESASTNQTSMYLCASQGPGELFFGEGSRLTVL.

The rearrangement uses TRBV6-6 and TRBJ2-7, with a weak D call TRBD2 (6 bases). Trimming stripped 5 bases from V and 5 bases from J, with 16 bases between. This CDR3 comprises 14 residues. Germline CDR1 reads MNHNY; CDR2 reads SVGAGI (reference sequence). CDR3 loop: CASSGSGGTDEQYF. The CDR3 DNA sequence: TGTGCCAGCAGTGGCTCCGGTGGGACTGACGAGCAGTACTTC.

The chain employs TRBV27 and TRBJ2-2; D may be TRBD2 (5 bases). Germline CDR1 and CDR2: MNHEY and SMNVEV (reference sequence). Between the trimmed V and J ends, which lost 6 bases and 1 base, there was a span of 12 bases. The CDR3 length is 15 residues. DNA for the CDR3: TGTGCCAGCAGGCTGGCTAGCTGGAACACCGGGGAGCTGTTTTTT. Translated, it gives CASRLASWNTGELFF.

CDR3 protein: CASSGEGGGPNQPQHF. Here the CDR3 DNA reads TGTGCCAGCAGTGGAGAGGGCGGGGGTCCCAATCAGCCCCAGCATTTT. The chain is built from TRBV2 and TRBJ1-5, with D tentatively TRBD1 (5 bases). Trimming shortened V by 4 bases and J by 3 bases, and 16 bases separated the two germline ends. The germline V gene encodes CDR1 SNHLY and CDR2 FYNNEI. The CDR3 runs 16 residues.

The chain combines TRBV2 with TRBJ2-1; no clear D gene. Germline V gene sequence: CDR1 SNHLY, CDR2 FYNNEI. The CDR3 totals 13 residues. V lost 7 bases, J lost 5 bases, and 12 bases lay in between. CDR3 DNA: TGTGCCAGCAAAGAAGAACTCAACAATGAGCAGTTCTTC. Encoded protein: CASKEELNNEQFF.

V usage is TRBV11-3 and J usage is TRBJ2-1; the match to TRBD1 covers 7 bases. Trimming cost V 1 base and J 2 bases; bases outside gene matches: 2. Germline V gene lookup returns CDR1 SGHNT and CDR2 YENEEA. CDR3 length: 15 residues. The CDR3 reads CASSLGGGPYNEQFF. The CDR3, as DNA: TGTGCCAGCAGCTTAGGAGGGGGCCCCTACAATGAGCAGTTCTTC.